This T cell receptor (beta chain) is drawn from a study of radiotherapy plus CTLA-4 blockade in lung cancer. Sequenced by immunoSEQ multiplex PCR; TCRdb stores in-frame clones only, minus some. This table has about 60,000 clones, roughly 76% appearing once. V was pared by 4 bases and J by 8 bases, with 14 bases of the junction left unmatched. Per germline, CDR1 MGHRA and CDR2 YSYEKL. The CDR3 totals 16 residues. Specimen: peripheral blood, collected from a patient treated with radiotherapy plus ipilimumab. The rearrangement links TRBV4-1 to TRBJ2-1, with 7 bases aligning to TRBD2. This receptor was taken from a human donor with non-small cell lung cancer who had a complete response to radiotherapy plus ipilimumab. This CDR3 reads CASSRDYRSDGYEQFF. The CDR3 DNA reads TGCGCCAGCAGCCGGGACTATAGAAGCGACGGCTATGAGCAGTTCTTC.